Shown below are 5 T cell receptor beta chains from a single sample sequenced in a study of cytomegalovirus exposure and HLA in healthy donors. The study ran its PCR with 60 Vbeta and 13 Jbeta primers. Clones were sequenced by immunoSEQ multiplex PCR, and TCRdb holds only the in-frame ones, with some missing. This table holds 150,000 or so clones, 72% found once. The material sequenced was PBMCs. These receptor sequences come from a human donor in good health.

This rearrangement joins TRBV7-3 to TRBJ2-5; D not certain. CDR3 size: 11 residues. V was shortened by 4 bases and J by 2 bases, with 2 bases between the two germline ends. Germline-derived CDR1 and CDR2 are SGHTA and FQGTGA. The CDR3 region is CASSSQETQYF. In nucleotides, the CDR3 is TGTGCCAGCAGCTCACAAGAGACCCAGTACTTC. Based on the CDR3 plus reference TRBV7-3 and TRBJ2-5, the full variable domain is GAGVSQTPSNKVTEKGKYVELRCDPISGHTALYWYRQSLGQGPEFLIYFQGTGAADDSGLPNDRFFAVRPEGSVSTLKIQRTERGDSAVYLCASSSQETQYFGPGTRLLVL.

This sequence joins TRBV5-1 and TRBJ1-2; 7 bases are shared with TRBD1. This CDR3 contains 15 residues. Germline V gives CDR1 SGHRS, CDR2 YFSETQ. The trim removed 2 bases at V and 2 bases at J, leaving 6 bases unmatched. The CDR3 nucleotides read TGCGCCAGCAGCTTCCGGGACAGCAAAAACTATGGCTACACCTTC. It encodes CASSFRDSKNYGYTF.

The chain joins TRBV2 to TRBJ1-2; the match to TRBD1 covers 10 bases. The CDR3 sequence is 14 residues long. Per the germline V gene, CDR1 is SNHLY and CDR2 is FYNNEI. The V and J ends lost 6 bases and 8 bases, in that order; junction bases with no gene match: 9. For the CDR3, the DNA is TGTGCCAGCAGCAGCTCCCGGGACAGGGGAGGCTACACCTTC. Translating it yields CASSSSRDRGGYTF. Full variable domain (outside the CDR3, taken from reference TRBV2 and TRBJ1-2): EPEVTQTPSHQVTQMGQEVILRCVPISNHLYFYWYRQILGQKVEFLVSFYNNEISEKSEIFDDQFSVERPDGSNFTLKIRSTKLEDSAMYFCASSSSRDRGGYTFGSGTRLTVV.

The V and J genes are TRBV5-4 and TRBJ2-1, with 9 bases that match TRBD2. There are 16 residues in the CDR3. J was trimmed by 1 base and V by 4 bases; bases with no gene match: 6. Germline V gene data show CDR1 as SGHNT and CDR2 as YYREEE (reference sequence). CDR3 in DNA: TGTGCCAGCAGCCCCAAAAGCGGGGGGTCCTACAATGAGCAGTTCTTC. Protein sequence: CASSPKSGGSYNEQFF.

CDR3 protein: CASSLGTGSTYEQYF. The CDR3 DNA reads as TGCGCCAGCAGCCTCGGGACAGGAAGTACCTACGAGCAGTACTTC. This chain uses TRBV4-3 with TRBJ2-7, with 8 bases lining up with TRBD1. V was pared by 4 bases and J by 2 bases, with 7 bases of the junction left unmatched. This CDR3 region has 15 residues. Germline V gives CDR1 LGHNA, CDR2 YSLEER.